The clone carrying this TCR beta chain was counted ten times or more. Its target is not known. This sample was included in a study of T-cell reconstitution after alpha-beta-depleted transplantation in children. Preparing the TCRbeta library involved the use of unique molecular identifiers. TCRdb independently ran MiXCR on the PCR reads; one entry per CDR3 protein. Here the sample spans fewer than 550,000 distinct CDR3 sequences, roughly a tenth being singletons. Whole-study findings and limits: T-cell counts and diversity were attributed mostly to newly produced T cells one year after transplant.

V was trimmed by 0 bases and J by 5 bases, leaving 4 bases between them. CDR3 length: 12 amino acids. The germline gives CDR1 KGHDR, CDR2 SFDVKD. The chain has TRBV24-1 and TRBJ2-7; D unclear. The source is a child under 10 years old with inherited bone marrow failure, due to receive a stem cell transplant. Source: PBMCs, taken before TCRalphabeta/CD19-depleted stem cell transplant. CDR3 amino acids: CATSDLTDEQYF. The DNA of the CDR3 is TGTGCCACCAGTGATTTGACCGACGAGCAGTACTTC.